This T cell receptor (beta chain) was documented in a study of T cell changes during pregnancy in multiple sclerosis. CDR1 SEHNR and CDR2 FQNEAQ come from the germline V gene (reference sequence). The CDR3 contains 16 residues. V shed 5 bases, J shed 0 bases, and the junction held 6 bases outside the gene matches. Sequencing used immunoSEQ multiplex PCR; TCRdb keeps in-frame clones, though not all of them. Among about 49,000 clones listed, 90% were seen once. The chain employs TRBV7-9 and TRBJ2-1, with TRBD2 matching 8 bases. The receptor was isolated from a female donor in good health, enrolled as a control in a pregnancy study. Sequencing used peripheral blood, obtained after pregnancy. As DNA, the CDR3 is TGTGCCAGCAGCCCCCGGGGGGGGTACTCCTACAATGAGCAGTTCTTC. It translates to CASSPRGGYSYNEQFF.